This T cell receptor beta chain was captured by sequencing in a study of cytomegalovirus exposure and HLA in healthy donors. CDR1 and CDR2 from the germline V gene are MNHEY and SVGAGI. V gave up 6 bases and J gave up 2 bases; unmatched junction bases: 4. The CDR3 runs to 14 residues. PCR primers comprised 60 Vbeta and 13 Jbeta primers. This table comes from immunoSEQ multiplex PCR, and its TCRdb copy is limited to in-frame clones, with some not included. The data contain roughly 140,000 clones, around 65% of them seen just once; the ten biggest clones take up less than 3.5%. Note on this clone: What it binds is unknown.

Study-wide points: Sequencing depth across donors, presence/absence analyses assumed, was roughly uniform.

This TCR was recovered from a woman between 25 and 40 years old in good health and CMV-seropositive. Sequencing used PBMCs. The rearrangement uses TRBV6-5 and TRBJ2-3, with TRBD1 identical over 8 bases. The CDR3 here is CASSRRGLTDTQYF. The CDR3 nucleotides read TGTGCCAGCAGCCGCAGGGGGCTCACAGATACGCAGTATTTT.